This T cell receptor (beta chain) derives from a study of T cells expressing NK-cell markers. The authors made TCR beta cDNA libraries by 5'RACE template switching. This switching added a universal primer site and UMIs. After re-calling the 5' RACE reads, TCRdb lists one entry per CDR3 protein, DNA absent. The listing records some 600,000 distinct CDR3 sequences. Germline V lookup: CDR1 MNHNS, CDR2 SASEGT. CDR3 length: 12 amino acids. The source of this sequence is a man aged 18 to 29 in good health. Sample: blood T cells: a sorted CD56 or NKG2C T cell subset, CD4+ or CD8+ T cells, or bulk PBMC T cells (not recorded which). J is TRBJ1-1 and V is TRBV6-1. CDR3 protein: CASRGFSTEAFF.